This T cell receptor beta chain was captured by sequencing in a study of CD8 T cells in Susac syndrome. TCR beta was sequenced from blood CD8+ and CD4+ T cells. The authors negatively isolated CD8+ and CD4+ T cells and FACS-enriched TEMRA cells. Trimming shortened V by 6 bases and J by 3 bases, and 19 bases separated the two germline ends. The CDR3 sequence is 15 residues long. The germline V gene encodes CDR1 SGHRS and CDR2 YFSETQ. An amount of RNA that ranged from roughly 0.5 to 1 ug was reverse transcribed with random hexamers. The method of amplification for TCR beta CDR3 was immunoSEQ multiplex PCR, covering 54 Vbeta and 13 Jbeta. MiXCR, applied by TCRdb to the immunoSEQ multiplex PCR reads, yields one record per CDR3 protein. The sample includes over 120,000 distinct CDR3 sequences, roughly 94% of them seen just once.

This chain joins TRBV5-1 and TRBJ2-7; D remains unclear. This TCR was sampled from a human donor in good health. Input material: CD4+ T cells from PBMCs. The CDR3 DNA follows: TGCGCCAGCAAAAGGACCATAAAGGGAATCTACGAGCAGTACTTC. It specifies CASKRTIKGIYEQYF.